This T cell receptor (beta chain) came from a study of shared clonotypes between healthy human individuals. A note on this clone: As yet, its antigen is unknown.

The study ran the assay at deep level. The assay was immunoSEQ multiplex PCR, and TCRdb's table has in-frame clones only and misses some. The sample holds approximately 1.4 million clones, 95% to 99% seen once. CDR1 is SGHRS and CDR2 is YFSETQ in the germline V gene. V lost 7 bases and J lost 5, with 18 bases in between. The CDR3 is 15 amino acids. Study-wide points: It was the non-shared clonotypes that had lower generation probabilities than clonotypes shared by all four donors. The sole specimen, blood, was sampled, and tissue repertoires likely differ.

The specimen sequenced was naive CD4+ T cells sorted from blood. Subset indicated: CD45RA+ positively selected. This receptor was taken from a young man in good health. The chain links TRBV5-1 to TRBJ2-2; perhaps D is TRBD1 or TRBD2 (5 bases each). CDR3 amino acids: CASRIGALGTGELFF. The CDR3 bases are TGCGCCAGCCGCATCGGGGCGCTTGGGACCGGGGAGCTGTTTTTT.